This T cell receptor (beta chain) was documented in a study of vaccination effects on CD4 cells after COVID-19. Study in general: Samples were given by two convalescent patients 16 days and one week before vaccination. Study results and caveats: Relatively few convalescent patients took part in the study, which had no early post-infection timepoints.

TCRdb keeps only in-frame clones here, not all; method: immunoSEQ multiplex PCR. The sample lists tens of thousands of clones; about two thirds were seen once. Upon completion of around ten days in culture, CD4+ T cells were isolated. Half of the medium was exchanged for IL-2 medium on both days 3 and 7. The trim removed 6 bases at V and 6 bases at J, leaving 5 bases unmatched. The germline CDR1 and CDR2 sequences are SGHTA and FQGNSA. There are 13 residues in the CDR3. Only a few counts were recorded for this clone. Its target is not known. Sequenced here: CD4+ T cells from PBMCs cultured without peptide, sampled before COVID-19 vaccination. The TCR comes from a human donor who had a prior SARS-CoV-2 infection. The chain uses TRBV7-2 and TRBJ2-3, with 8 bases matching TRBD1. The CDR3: CASSRQGWDTQYF. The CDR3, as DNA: TGTGCCAGCAGTCGACAGGGGTGGGATACGCAGTATTTT. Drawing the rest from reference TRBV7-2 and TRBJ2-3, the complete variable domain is GAGVSQSPSNKVTEKGKDVELRCDPISGHTALYWYRQSLGQGLEFLIYFQGNSAPDKSGLPSDRFSAERTGGSVSTLTIQRTQQEDSAVYLCASSRQGWDTQYFGPGTRLTVL.